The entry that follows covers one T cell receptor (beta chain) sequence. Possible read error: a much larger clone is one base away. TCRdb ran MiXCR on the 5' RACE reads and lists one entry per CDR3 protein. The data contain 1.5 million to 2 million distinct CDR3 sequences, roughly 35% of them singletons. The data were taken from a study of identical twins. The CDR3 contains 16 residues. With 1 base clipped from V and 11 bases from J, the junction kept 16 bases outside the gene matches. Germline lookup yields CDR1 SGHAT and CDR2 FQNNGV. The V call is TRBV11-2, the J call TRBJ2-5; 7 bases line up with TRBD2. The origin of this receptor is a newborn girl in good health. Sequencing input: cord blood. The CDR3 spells CASSLAASGSYNEQYF. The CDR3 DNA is TGTGCCAGCAGCTTAGCCGCTAGCGGTTCCTACAATGAGCAGTACTTC.